The source of this T cell receptor beta chain is a study of regulatory T cells in long-lasting Graves disease (dated by TCRdb to about 2021). In terms of the full investigation: Patients with newly diagnosed Graves' disease had been on antithyroid drugs for under 3 months. Persistent Graves' disease patients were compared with newly diagnosed Graves' disease patients by peripheral blood TCR sequencing and RNA sequencing. TCR sequencing covered about 13 persistent and approximately 20 newly diagnosed Graves' disease patients, some 33 samples in total. The study was registered as a clinical trial and conducted in China. Here is what the overall study found, with its caveats: More public clonotypes were shared among persistent patients (roughly 2,700) than among newly diagnosed patients (over 900). As a limitation, the authors acknowledged that the small sample size may reduce accuracy. Only peripheral blood was studied, because thyroid tissue, the primary lesion, was inaccessible. Compared with newly diagnosed patients, patients with persistent Graves' disease had lower TCR Shannon entropy and fewer highly expanded clones, which suggests clonal expansion. Preferential use of TRBV28, TRBJ1-2 and TRBJ2-5 was observed in persistent disease, whereas TRBV20-1 and TRBJ2-1 were favored in newly diagnosed disease. Only the TCR beta chain was sequenced and analyzed.

Taken from cysteine to phenylalanine, the CDR3 has 12 residues. The only DNA kept is the CDR3, 36 bases in frame from the first base. Trimming at the junction amounts to 3 bases on V and 3 bases on J, and the germline ends lie 8 bases apart. The germline V gene (reference sequence) sets CDR1 to DFQATT and CDR2 to SNEGSKA. Receptor amplification or capture employed multiplex PCR. The reads were generated on an Illumina HiSeq 4000. TCR beta libraries were built with iRepertoire HTBI primers and Arm-PCR amplification of CDR3 regions. Gel purification was performed on PCR products prior to sequencing. As for how the authors treated the data: A total of 60 to 80 TRBV and about 13 TRBJ segments were identified across samples and were used for gene usage analysis of CDR3 amino acid clonotypes. Filtered high-quality paired reads were merged into contigs using COPE and FqMerger. BLAST was used to align contigs to IMGT TRBV, TRBD and TRBJ reference genes, and CDR3 was defined according to IMGT. Highly expanded clones were defined as clonotypes with a frequency above 0.1%. Shannon entropy was used to measure repertoire diversity, and the Gini coefficient was used to measure V-J evenness. Clonotypes shared by more than one individual were considered public. TCRdb handled the public reads itself, with Q25 trimming in fastp and clone calling in MiXCR, and kept productive beta chains. One record per CDR3 amino acid sequence lists the most common genes and DNA. TCRdb assigned the V and J calls; the authors' analysis was not used. The sample table holds about 400,000 distinct CDR3 sequences, of which around 15% were seen once. The biggest ten clones account for about a fifth of the sample.

The sample's time point, from its label and the paper: newly diagnosed GD, antithyroid drugs for less than 3 months. For both TCR sequencing and RNA sequencing, RNA was extracted from PBMCs using TRIzol. Graves' disease was diagnosed according to American Thyroid Association guidelines. Recruitment of patients was carried out at an endocrinology department in Xi'an, China. From each patient, around 9.3 milliliters of peripheral blood was collected into an EDTA anticoagulant tube. Ficoll Paque Plus density gradient separation was used to isolate PBMCs, and no further T cell sorting was done. An Agilent 2100 Bioanalyzer and agarose gel were used to check RNA quality, and a NanoDrop 2000 was used to measure RNA concentration. This clonotype was observed at least ten times. Its antigen has not been determined. No base qualities exist here, and no much larger clone lies one base off it.

Sequences were derived from peripheral blood mononuclear cells (PBMCs), sampled at new diagnosis, from a patient treated with antithyroid drugs. The V and J genes are TRBV20-1 and TRBJ1-2; no D segment can be confidently identified. This clonotype was sampled from a female donor with Graves disease. The nucleotides are TGCAGTGCTAGGGAATTCGACTATGGCTACACCTTC. This is translated as CSAREFDYGYTF.